These 24 T cell receptor beta chains originate from one sample sequenced in a study of blood T cell repertoires in COVID-19. Clones were read by immunoSEQ multiplex PCR, and TCRdb kept only the in-frame ones, dropping some. This sample yields around 340,000 clones, of which around nine tenths are seen a single time; under 1.2% belongs to the top ten. Sequenced: PBMCs or T cells enriched from blood (not recorded which). Source of these receptors: a woman under 40 who had been exposed to COVID-19.

J is TRBJ2-7 and V is TRBV7-9; 12 positions agree with TRBD2. CDR1 is SEHNR and CDR2 is FQNEAQ in the germline V gene (reference sequence). J was trimmed by 2 bases and V by 2 bases; bases with no gene match: 1. This CDR3 comprises 15 residues. In DNA, the CDR3 is TGTGCCAGCAGCTTATCTAGCGGGAGGGCCTACGAGCAGTACTTC. It codes for CASSLSSGRAYEQYF. Full variable domain (remainder filled in from reference TRBV7-9 and TRBJ2-7): DTGVSQNPRHKITKRGQNVTFRCDPISEHNRLYWYRQTLGQGPEFLTYFQNEAQLEKSRLLSDRFSAERPKGSFSTLEIQRTEQGDSAMYLCASSLSSGRAYEQYFGPGTRLTVT.

The J gene is TRBJ1-1, the V gene TRBV7-3, with 9 bases matching TRBD1. The CDR3 is made up of 15 amino acids. J lost 7 bases, V lost 0 bases, and 6 bases had no gene match. Germline CDR1 SGHTA, CDR2 FQGTGA. CDR3 residues: CASSLTGTGLGEAFF. The CDR3 nucleotides are TGTGCCAGCAGCTTAACGGGGACAGGGTTGGGTGAAGCTTTCTTT.

The chain combines TRBV5-1 with TRBJ2-5, with 13 positions matching TRBD2. V was pared by 2 bases and J by 1 base, with 5 bases of the junction left unmatched. The V gene's germline CDR1 is SGHRS and CDR2 YFSETQ. This CDR3 region has 17 residues. Here the CDR3 DNA reads TGCGCCAGCAGCTTCCGACTAGCGGGAGGCCCCCAAGAGACCCAGTACTTC. Amino acids: CASSFRLAGGPQETQYF.

CDR3 protein: CASSVQGANVLTF. The CDR3 DNA sequence: TGTGCCAGTAGTGTCCAGGGGGCCAACGTCCTGACTTTC. The rearrangement uses TRBV19 and TRBJ2-6; no firm D call. Per the germline V gene, CDR1 is LNHDA and CDR2 is SQIVND (reference sequence). CDR3 length: 13 residues. Trimming cost V 5 bases and J 4 bases, with 6 bases left between them.

The chain is built from TRBV19 and TRBJ2-1; 12 bases fit TRBD2. Trimming removed 5 bases from V and 3 bases from J; junction bases left unmatched: 8. The CDR3 contains 17 residues. The V gene's germline CDR1 is LNHDA and CDR2 SQIVND (reference sequence). The CDR3 region has the DNA TGTGCCAGTAGTGCGCGACTAGCGGGAGTCATCTACAATGAGCAGTTCTTC. The encoded protein is CASSARLAGVIYNEQFF.

This chain uses TRBV5-1 with TRBJ1-4, with 9 bases fitting TRBD1. The ends lost 1 base at V and 7 bases at J; junction bases unmatched: 5. Germline V gene data show CDR1 as SGHRS and CDR2 as YFSETQ. The length of the CDR3 is 15 residues. CDR3 loop: CASSLTGGLSEKLFF. The DNA for the CDR3 is TGCGCCAGCAGCTTGACAGGGGGCCTGAGTGAAAAACTGTTTTTT.

V and J are TRBV5-1 and TRBJ2-6; TRBD2 agrees at 13 bases. This CDR3 contains 19 residues. With 4 bases clipped from V and 0 bases from J, the junction kept 7 bases outside the gene matches. Germline V CDR1 and CDR2: SGHRS, YFSETQ. In DNA form, the CDR3 reads TGCGCCAGCAGCCTCAGGGGGACTAGCGGGGACTCTGGGGCCAACGTCCTGACTTTC. Protein: CASSLRGTSGDSGANVLTF.

CDR3 residues: CASQPQRGTTGLTYEQYF. CDR3 sequence (DNA): TGTGCCAGCCAGCCCCAACGCGGCACAACGGGGTTGACCTACGAGCAGTACTTC. The chain has TRBV28 and TRBJ2-7; a possible D gene is TRBD2 (5 bases). CDR1 and CDR2 from the germline V gene are MDHEN and SYDVKM. The ends were cut back, 8 bases at V and 2 bases at J, with 28 bases in the middle. This CDR3 has 18 residues.

This chain connects TRBV28 to TRBJ2-3; a weak D match, TRBD1 (5 bases). This CDR3 is 18 amino acids long. The germline V and J ends were trimmed by 2 bases and 0 bases, with 18 bases remaining between them. Germline lookup yields CDR1 MDHEN and CDR2 SYDVKM. The CDR3 here is CASSLPLDGALSTDTQYF. The DNA of the CDR3 is TGTGCCAGCAGTTTACCGCTCGATGGGGCCCTTAGCACAGATACGCAGTATTTT. Based on the CDR3 plus reference TRBV28 and TRBJ2-3, the full variable domain is DVKVTQSSRYLVKRTGEKVFLECVQDMDHENMFWYRQDPGLGLRLIYFSYDVKMKEKGDIPEGYSVSREKKERFSLILESASTNQTSMYLCASSLPLDGALSTDTQYFGPGTRLTVL.

The J gene is TRBJ1-3, the V gene TRBV18; D may be TRBD1 (5 bases). Germline V lookup: CDR1 KGHSH, CDR2 LQKENI. The CDR3 has 14 residues. V gave up 0 bases and J gave up 4 bases, with 7 bases separating them. CDR3 loop: CASSPPAGGNTIYF. In DNA form, the CDR3 reads TGTGCCAGCTCACCACCGGCAGGGGGAAACACCATATATTTT.

The rearrangement uses TRBV13 and TRBJ2-3; 7 bases are a match to TRBD2. This CDR3 is built from 16 residues. Germline CDR1 and CDR2: PRHDT and FYEKMQ (reference sequence). The junction had 8 bases not matched to a gene; V was cut back by 5 bases and J by 0 bases. The CDR3 sequence: CASSLPGSGSTDTQYF. CDR3 bases: TGTGCCAGCAGCCTCCCGGGTAGCGGGAGCACAGATACGCAGTATTTT. Full variable domain (missing parts from reference TRBV13 and TRBJ2-3): AAGVIQSPRHLIKEKRETATLKCYPIPRHDTVYWYQQGPGQDPQFLISFYEKMQSDKGSIPDRFSAQQFSDYHSELNMSSLELGDSALYFCASSLPGSGSTDTQYFGPGTRLTVL.

This chain connects TRBV5-4 to TRBJ1-4; D is uncertain. Germline V lookup: CDR1 SGHNT, CDR2 YYREEE (reference sequence). The CDR3 length is 15 residues. V lost 0 bases, J lost 6 bases, and 12 bases lay in between. CDR3 bases: TGTGCCAGCAGCTTGGGTTCCGGGATATATGAAAAACTGTTTTTT. It translates to CASSLGSGIYEKLFF.

V gene TRBV28 combines with J gene TRBJ2-1; 10 nucleotides align to TRBD2. Germline CDR1 reads MDHEN; CDR2 reads SYDVKM. The V segment lost 2 bases and the J segment 9 bases; nucleotides outside the gene matches: 7. The length of the CDR3 is 15 residues. Here the CDR3 reads CASSLSLAGVLEQFF. The CDR3 coding sequence is TGTGCCAGCAGTTTAAGTCTAGCGGGAGTCCTTGAGCAGTTCTTC.

The DNA of the CDR3 is TGTGCCAGCAGCAAAGGCGGCGGATACACTGAAGCTTTCTTT. Protein sequence: CASSKGGGYTEAFF. The chain combines TRBV21-1 with TRBJ1-1. TRBV21-1 is deemed a pseudogene. This CDR3 region has 14 residues.

This chain links TRBV7-9 with TRBJ2-1; 10 bases are a match to TRBD2. Germline CDR1 SEHNR, CDR2 FQNEAQ (reference sequence). The CDR3 spans 15 residues. After removal of 1 base from V and 8 bases from J, the junction contained 5 bases not matched to a gene. CDR3 coding DNA: TGTGCCAGCAGCTTAGTCAGCGGGAGGGCCCATGAGCAGTTCTTC. This sequence encodes CASSLVSGRAHEQFF.

The rearrangement links TRBV29-1 to TRBJ2-3, with D unclear. Germline assignment: CDR1 SQVTM and CDR2 ANQGSEA. The CDR3 length is 14 residues. Trimming took 7 bases from V and 0 from J, leaving 14 bases between them. The CDR3 DNA reads TGCAGCGCGTTAGCAGATCCTAGCACAGATACGCAGTATTTT. This gives the protein CSALADPSTDTQYF.

The chain employs TRBV25-1 and TRBJ1-2; the D is unclear. The CDR3 has 12 residues. Trimming took off 4 bases at V and 7 bases at J, with 10 bases between the two ends. The germline V gene encodes CDR1 MGHDK and CDR2 SYGVNS. In nucleotides, the CDR3 is TGTGCCAGCAGTGGTGAGGGTTTTGGCTACACCTTC. Its translation is CASSGEGFGYTF.

The J gene is TRBJ2-7, the V gene TRBV29-1, with D perhaps TRBD2 (5 bases). CDR1 is SQVTM, CDR2 ANQGSEA, per germline. V was shortened by 7 bases and J by 0 bases, with 13 bases between the two germline ends. CDR3 length: 13 residues. For the CDR3, the DNA is TGCAGCGCCCGAGGCGGGTACTCCTACGAGCAGTACTTC. Protein: CSARGGYSYEQYF.

This chain joins TRBV7-2 and TRBJ2-5; D is possibly TRBD1 (5 bases). Trimming removed 5 bases from V and 5 bases from J, with 9 bases in between. Germline values: CDR1 SGHTA, CDR2 FQGNSA. The CDR3 is 12 residues long. In nucleotides, the CDR3 is TGTGCCAGCAGCCACAGGCTCGAGACCCAGTACTTC. Protein: CASSHRLETQYF.

The chain is built from TRBV29-1 and TRBJ1-2; D gene ambiguous. This CDR3 comprises 15 residues. CDR1 and CDR2 (germline): SQVTM, ANQGSEA. Trimming shortened V by 3 bases and J by 0 bases, and 14 bases separated the two germline ends. The CDR3 is CSVDIDGDANYGYTF. DNA of the CDR3: TGCAGCGTTGATATTGACGGAGACGCTAACTATGGCTACACCTTC.

The chain recombines TRBV19 with TRBJ1-4, with TRBD1 matching over 8 bases. Germline V gene data show CDR1 as LNHDA and CDR2 as SQIVND (reference sequence). This CDR3 region has 16 residues. V lost 0 bases to trimming and J lost 4 bases; unmatched junction nucleotides: 4. This CDR3 reads CASSIDGTGLNEKLFF. The CDR3 nucleotides read TGTGCCAGTAGTATAGATGGGACAGGTCTTAATGAAAAACTGTTTTTT.

The chain joins TRBV24-1 to TRBJ1-2; possibly TRBD1 for D (5 bases). CDR1 and CDR2 from the germline V gene are KGHDR and SFDVKD. CDR3 length: 12 residues. Trimming pared 6 bases from V and 5 bases from J, leaving 9 bases between. In DNA, the CDR3 is TGTGCCACCAGTCTCCAGGGATATGGCTACACCTTC. This sequence encodes CATSLQGYGYTF.

CDR3 sequence reads: CSVEDPSPRQFF. DNA of the CDR3: TGCAGCGTTGAGGACCCTAGCCCTAGGCAGTTCTTC. V is TRBV29-1 and J is TRBJ2-1; TRBD2 might be the D (5 bases). Trimming cost V 3 bases and J 12 bases, with 15 bases left between them. The CDR3 has 12 amino acids. Germline-derived CDR1 and CDR2 are SQVTM and ANQGSEA.

Only a few counts were recorded for this clone. V is TRBV12-3 or TRBV12-4 and J is TRBJ1-1; D might be TRBD1 (6 bases). Trimming removed 5 bases from V and 6 bases from J, with 13 bases in between. CDR3 length: 13 amino acids. CDR3 sequence: CASSPQGIAEAFF. In nucleotides, the CDR3 is TGTGCCAGCAGTCCCCAGGGGATCGCTGAAGCTTTCTTT.